The 27 T cell receptor beta chains below all came from one sample that was sequenced in a study of technical replicates of blood from a few donors (dated by TCRdb to the late 2010s). The library was produced with the immunoSEQ multiplex PCR assay. TCRdb took this table from immuneACCESS and kept in-frame rearrangements with V and J called. Such tables lack part of the clones; where checked against another copy, unresolved V genes explain under half of the gap, and the rest is unexplained. The sample table lists some 83,000 clones, around 92% of them with a count of one. Clones ranked in the top ten supply approximately 0.37% of the sample. Sequenced input: T cells isolated from PBMCs. The receptors derive from a human donor in good health.

The chain joins TRBV28 to TRBJ2-7, with D possibly matching TRBD1 (6 bases). Trimming removed 6 bases at V and 0 bases at J, with 12 bases between. There are 14 residues in the CDR3. Per the germline V gene, CDR1 is MDHEN and CDR2 is SYDVKM. For the CDR3, the DNA is TGTGCCAGCAGCGAGCCAGGGGACTCCTACGAGCAGTACTTC. Translating it yields CASSEPGDSYEQYF. The full variable domain, its missing parts supplied by reference TRBV28 and TRBJ2-7, is DVKVTQSSRYLVKRTGEKVFLECVQDMDHENMFWYRQDPGLGLRLIYFSYDVKMKEKGDIPEGYSVSREKKERFSLILESASTNQTSMYLCASSEPGDSYEQYFGPGTRLTVT.

The rearrangement links TRBV9 to TRBJ1-4; 11 bases are shared with TRBD1. V lost 4 bases to trimming and J lost 8 bases; unmatched junction nucleotides: 7. This CDR3 contains 15 residues. Germline assignment: CDR1 SGDLS and CDR2 YYNGEE. The CDR3 nucleotides are TGTGCCAGCAGCTTGCGGACAGGGGGCCAAGAAAAACTGTTTTTT. Amino acids: CASSLRTGGQEKLFF.

The chain joins TRBV6-5 to TRBJ2-7; D is perhaps TRBD1 (6 bases). Trimming removed 6 bases from V and 6 bases from J, with 18 bases in between. The CDR3 runs to 14 residues. Germline-derived CDR1 and CDR2 are MNHEY and SVGAGI. The CDR3 nucleotides are TGTGCCAGCAGAGATGCGCAGGGGATCAGCGAGCAGTACTTC. Protein sequence: CASRDAQGISEQYF.

This chain uses TRBV5-1 with TRBJ2-7, with D possibly being TRBD1 (6 bases). Germline V gives CDR1 SGHRS, CDR2 YFSETQ. Trimming stripped 4 bases from V and 3 bases from J, with 11 bases between. This CDR3 spans 13 amino acids. CDR3 coding DNA: TGCGCCAGCAGCCTAGGACAGAACTACGAGCAGTACTTC. Translated, it gives CASSLGQNYEQYF.

V is TRBV9 and J is TRBJ2-2, with 10 bases that match TRBD2. Per germline, CDR1 SGDLS and CDR2 YYNGEE. The J segment lost 3 bases and the V segment lost 2 bases, leaving 4 bases of the junction unmatched. The CDR3 has 16 residues. CDR3 DNA: TGTGCCAGCAGCGTGTGGAGCGGGAGGGACACCGGGGAGCTGTTTTTT. This translates into CASSVWSGRDTGELFF.

The chain combines TRBV19 with TRBJ2-1; 13 positions match TRBD2. The germline CDR1 and CDR2 sequences are LNHDA and SQIVND (reference sequence). Trimming at V came to 8 bases and at J to 4 bases, leaving 8 bases not matched to a gene. The length of the CDR3 is 16 residues. CDR3 sequence: CASALAGGPSYNEQFF. The CDR3 region has the DNA TGTGCCAGTGCACTAGCGGGAGGGCCGAGTTACAATGAGCAGTTCTTC. The whole variable domain, remainder taken from reference TRBV19 and TRBJ2-1, is DGGITQSPKYLFRKEGQNVTLSCEQNLNHDAMYWYRQDPGQGLRLIYYSQIVNDFQKGDIAEGYSVSREKKESFPLTVTSAQKNPTAFYLCASALAGGPSYNEQFFGPGTRLTVL.

The chain is built from TRBV27 and TRBJ2-7; the match to TRBD1 covers 11 bases. CDR3 size: 13 residues. Losses at the gene ends were 3 bases for V and 6 bases for J; bases not matched to a gene: 1. Germline lookup yields CDR1 MNHEY and CDR2 SMNVEV (reference sequence). The CDR3 bases are TGTGCCAGCAGTTTCGGGACAGGGGGCGAGCAGTACTTC. Its protein product is CASSFGTGGEQYF.

V is TRBV7-9 and J is TRBJ2-7, with D perhaps TRBD2 (6 bases). Trimming removed 5 bases at V and 5 bases at J, with 7 bases between. This CDR3 is 11 amino acids long. CDR1 SEHNR and CDR2 FQNEAQ come from the germline V gene (reference sequence). CDR3 in DNA: TGTGCCAGCAGCGGAGGGGACGAGCAGTACTTC. Amino acids: CASSGGDEQYF.

The genes are TRBV6-1 and TRBJ1-2; 10 bases fit TRBD1. J gave up 7 bases and V 3 bases, and 5 bases lay outside the gene matches. Per the germline V gene, CDR1 is MNHNS and CDR2 is SASEGT. CDR3 length: 14 residues. In DNA form, the CDR3 reads TGTGCCAGCAGTGATGACAGGGGGCAAGGTGGCTACACCTTC. Translated: CASSDDRGQGGYTF.

In its sample, this clone was seen once. The chain joins TRBV7-9 to TRBJ1-1, with D unresolved. Germline V lookup: CDR1 SEHNR, CDR2 FQNEAQ (reference sequence). Trimming stripped 8 bases from V and 1 base from J, with 8 bases between. This CDR3 has 12 amino acids. CDR3 sequence reads: CASFTANTEAFF. As DNA, the CDR3 is TGTGCCAGCTTTACAGCGAACACTGAAGCTTTCTTT.

The V call is TRBV11-2, the J call TRBJ2-7; TRBD2 matches 10 bases. V lost 5 bases to trimming and J lost 7 bases; unmatched junction nucleotides: 11. Per germline, CDR1 SGHAT and CDR2 FQNNGV. The CDR3 extends over 15 amino acids. The CDR3 DNA reads TGTGCCAGCAGCCCCCGGGCTAGCGGGAGAATAGAGCAGTACTTC. The encoded protein is CASSPRASGRIEQYF. Based on the CDR3 plus reference TRBV11-2 and TRBJ2-7, the full variable domain is EAGVAQSPRYKIIEKRQSVAFWCNPISGHATLYWYQQILGQGPKLLIQFQNNGVVDDSQLPKDRFSAERLKGVDSTLKIQPAKLEDSAVYLCASSPRASGRIEQYFGPGTRLTVT.

This clone is a singleton in its sample. V usage is TRBV6-7 and J usage is TRBJ2-7; TRBD1 agrees at 7 bases. TRBV6-7 is flagged as an ORF with uncertain function. Trimming at V came to 6 bases and at J to 6 bases, leaving 2 bases not matched to a gene. The CDR3 length is 11 residues. The CDR3 nucleotides are TGTGCCAGCAGCAGGGACAGCGAGCAGTACTTC. Its protein product is CASSRDSEQYF.

CDR3 sequence: CASSQDHSLAGYEQYF. As DNA, the CDR3 is TGTGCCAGCAGCCAAGATCATTCCCTAGCGGGATACGAGCAGTACTTC. The J gene is TRBJ2-7, the V gene TRBV4-2; 9 nucleotides line up with TRBD2. From germline, CDR1 is LGHNA and CDR2 YNFKEQ. V was pared by 0 bases and J by 4 bases, with 7 bases of the junction left unmatched. The CDR3 spans 16 residues.

The J gene is TRBJ1-5, the V gene TRBV21-1; the table's TRBD1 call for D was not verified on the DNA. TRBV21-1 is reported as a pseudogene. The CDR3 totals 17 residues. The CDR3 here is CASSYKSLTGTNQPQHF. CDR3 coding DNA: TGTGCCAGCAGTTACAAAAGCCTAACAGGGACCAATCAGCCCCAGCATTTT.

This chain connects TRBV5-1 to TRBJ2-7; D might be TRBD2 (6 bases). This CDR3 has 12 residues. Trimming cost V 4 bases and J 3 bases, with 8 bases left between them. Germline loops: CDR1 SGHRS, CDR2 YFSETQ. CDR3 sequence: CASSQGGYEQYF. In DNA, the CDR3 is TGCGCCAGCAGCCAGGGAGGCTACGAGCAGTACTTC.

The chain has TRBV5-8 and TRBJ2-1; D unclear. V lost 0 bases and J 5 bases, leaving 12 bases between the germline ends. The CDR3 is 15 amino acids. The V gene's germline CDR1 is SGHTS and CDR2 YDEGEE. This chain's CDR3 is CASSLASRSNNEQFF. For the CDR3, the DNA is TGTGCCAGCAGCTTGGCCAGTAGGAGCAACAATGAGCAGTTCTTC.

The V gene is TRBV11-3, the J gene TRBJ2-2; TRBD2 might be the D (5 bases). Germline V gene lookup returns CDR1 SGHNT and CDR2 YENEEA. This CDR3 spans 14 amino acids. Trimming stripped 10 bases from V and 3 bases from J, with 15 bases between. DNA of the CDR3: TGTGCCACCCACGAGGGAATTCACACCGGGGAGCTGTTTTTT. Translating gives CATHEGIHTGELFF.

This chain links TRBV5-6 with TRBJ2-3; D might be TRBD2 (5 bases). Germline CDR1 SGHDT, CDR2 YYEEEE. V dropped 1 base and J dropped 1 base, with 16 bases sitting between them. The CDR3 is made up of 17 amino acids. CDR3 residues: CASSLRLAAIRTDTQYF. DNA of the CDR3: TGTGCCAGCAGCTTGAGGCTAGCCGCGATCCGCACAGATACGCAGTATTTT.

The chain uses TRBV11-3 and TRBJ1-3; tentative D call: TRBD1 (5 bases). Looked up from germline, CDR1 is SGHNT and CDR2 is YENEEA. The CDR3 length is 15 residues. V was trimmed by 4 bases and J by 0 bases, leaving 10 bases between them. This chain's CDR3 is CASSSRQISGNTIYF. The CDR3 DNA reads as TGTGCCAGCAGCTCTAGACAGATCTCTGGAAACACCATATATTTT.

Only a few counts were recorded for this clone. The V gene is TRBV7-3, the J gene TRBJ2-2, with unresolved D. The V end was cut by 2 bases, the J end by 4 bases, with 2 bases between. The CDR3 covers 12 residues. Germline V lookup: CDR1 SGHTA, CDR2 FQGTGA. Here the CDR3 DNA reads TGTGCCAGCAGCTTACTCACCGGGGAGCTGTTTTTT. Its translation is CASSLLTGELFF.

This chain joins TRBV5-1 and TRBJ2-3; no definite D call. Germline V lookup: CDR1 SGHRS, CDR2 YFSETQ. V was trimmed by 6 bases and J by 4 bases, leaving 9 bases between them. The CDR3 runs to 12 residues. CDR3 DNA sequence: TGCGCCAGCATGGTTAGTGCAGATACGCAGTATTTT. It encodes CASMVSADTQYF.

V and J are TRBV19 and TRBJ2-7, with 10 bases identical to TRBD2. The CDR3 spans 15 residues. Germline values: CDR1 LNHDA, CDR2 SQIVND (reference sequence). Unmatched junction bases numbered 3, after V lost 3 bases and J lost 1 base. The CDR3 sequence: CASSIWTSGSYEQYF. CDR3 sequence (DNA): TGTGCCAGTAGTATTTGGACTAGCGGATCCTACGAGCAGTACTTC. The variable domain in full, with the rest retrieved from reference TRBV19 and TRBJ2-7, is DGGITQSPKYLFRKEGQNVTLSCEQNLNHDAMYWYRQDPGQGLRLIYYSQIVNDFQKGDIAEGYSVSREKKESFPLTVTSAQKNPTAFYLCASSIWTSGSYEQYFGPGTRLTVT.

With respect to this clone: At one end, the junction sequence differs from germline, possibly due to a read error. This chain connects TRBV7-7 to TRBJ1-2; 7 positions match TRBD1. The CDR3 is made up of 13 amino acids. The germline V gene encodes CDR1 SSHAT and CDR2 FNYEAQ (reference sequence). The chain's CDR3 is CASSSITGDGYTF. CDR3 DNA sequence: TGTGCTAGCAGCTCGATTACAGGGGATGGCTACACCTTC.

The chain uses TRBV4-2 and TRBJ2-7; TRBD2 agrees at 14 bases. This CDR3 is 15 amino acids long. V shed 2 bases and J 5 bases; nucleotides not matched to a gene: 2. Germline CDR1 reads LGHNA; CDR2 reads YNFKEQ. The CDR3 nucleotides are TGTGCCAGCAGCCAACCGGGACTAGCGGGAGACGAGCAGTACTTC. It encodes CASSQPGLAGDEQYF.

The rearrangement links TRBV5-6 to TRBJ2-3; 10 positions match TRBD2. J was trimmed by 4 bases and V by 2 bases; bases with no gene match: 7. The CDR3 extends over 16 amino acids. CDR1 and CDR2 (germline): SGHDT, YYEEEE. CDR3 loop: CASSLIGLAESDTQYF. The CDR3 coding sequence is TGTGCCAGCAGCTTAATCGGACTAGCGGAATCAGATACGCAGTATTTT.

This chain uses TRBV10-3 with TRBJ2-2; 7 bases are a match to TRBD2. J gave up 3 bases and V 0 bases, and 1 base lay outside the gene matches. The CDR3 covers 15 residues. Germline V gene sequence: CDR1 ENHRY, CDR2 SYGVKD. CDR3 sequence (DNA): TGTGCCATCAGTGAGTCGGGGAGGGACACCGGGGAGCTGTTTTTT. Amino acid sequence: CAISESGRDTGELFF.

In this sample, this clone turned up a few times. The genes are TRBV6-1 and TRBJ1-4, with D possibly being TRBD1 (6 bases). This CDR3 has 14 amino acids. V lost 6 bases, J lost 8 bases, and 16 bases lay in between. The germline gives CDR1 MNHNS, CDR2 SASEGT. This CDR3 is CASSVLQGSEKLFF. The CDR3 nucleotides read TGTGCCAGCAGCGTACTACAGGGTAGCGAAAAACTGTTTTTT.